A single sample gave rise to the 10 T cell receptor beta chains below, sequenced in a study of cytomegalovirus exposure and HLA in healthy donors. A multiplex PCR was run with 60 Vbeta primers and 13 Jbeta primers. TCRdb's table, derived via immunoSEQ multiplex PCR, lists solely in-frame clones and lacks some. This table has about 130,000 clones, roughly four fifths appearing once. Sample: PBMCs. The receptors were sampled from a male donor in good health and CMV-seropositive.

The rearrangement links TRBV29-1 to TRBJ1-4; the D gene is possibly TRBD1 (6 bases). V was trimmed by 6 bases and J by 7 bases, leaving 9 bases between them. The V gene's germline CDR1 is SQVTM and CDR2 ANQGSEA. The CDR3 length is 11 residues. The CDR3 protein is CSVRGSEKLFF. DNA for the CDR3: TGCAGCGTAAGGGGGAGTGAAAAACTGTTTTTT.

The chain carries TRBV11-2 and TRBJ2-1; D not resolved. Per the germline V gene, CDR1 is SGHAT and CDR2 is FQNNGV. V lost 0 bases and J lost 3, with 15 bases in between. The CDR3 contains 17 residues. The CDR3 sequence: CASSLEGATLNYNEQFF. CDR3 bases: TGTGCCAGCAGCTTAGAAGGAGCGACGTTAAACTACAATGAGCAGTTCTTC.

This sequence joins TRBV29-1 and TRBJ2-7; D perhaps matches TRBD1 (5 bases). Germline V CDR1 and CDR2: SQVTM, ANQGSEA. The CDR3 covers 10 residues. Trimming left V 8 bases short and J 7 bases short, with 12 bases between. CDR3 protein: CSPARVEQYF. The CDR3 coding sequence is TGCAGCCCGGCCAGGGTTGAGCAGTACTTC.

This clone has only one observation. The chain carries TRBV19 and TRBJ1-1; D possibly corresponds to TRBD1 (5 bases). The V gene lost 1 base and the J gene lost 7 bases, with 10 bases spanning the gap. This CDR3 comprises 13 residues. The V gene's germline CDR1 is LNHDA and CDR2 SQIVND (reference sequence). The CDR3 here is CASSIADSFEAFF. The CDR3, as DNA: TGTGCCAGTAGTATAGCCGACAGTTTTGAAGCTTTCTTT.

This chain links TRBV19 with TRBJ1-2; D unresolved. Per germline, CDR1 LNHDA and CDR2 SQIVND (reference sequence). The ends were cut back, 4 bases at V and 4 bases at J, with 10 bases in the middle. This CDR3 has 13 amino acids. This chain's CDR3 is CASSNPGGYGYTF. For the CDR3, the DNA is TGTGCCAGTAGTAACCCGGGAGGCTATGGCTACACCTTC.

The chain employs TRBV28 and TRBJ1-1; a weak D match, TRBD1 (5 bases). The germline gives CDR1 MDHEN, CDR2 SYDVKM. Between the trimmed V and J ends, which lost 7 bases and 0 bases, there was a span of 21 bases. The CDR3 contains 17 residues. DNA for the CDR3: TGTGCCAGCATATTAGAGTTGACAGTTAATTTGAACACTGAAGCTTTCTTT. This encodes CASILELTVNLNTEAFF.

The chain employs TRBV7-5 and TRBJ2-2; TRBD1, the table's D call, lacks a check against the DNA. TRBV7-5 is a documented pseudogene. The length of the CDR3 is 14 residues. The CDR3 coding sequence is TGTGCCAGAATTAAGGGGTACCCCACCGGGGAGCTGTTTTTT. Translation gives CARIKGYPTGELFF.

V usage is TRBV7-9 and J usage is TRBJ2-2; 10 positions agree with TRBD1. With V trimmed by 5 bases and J by 4 bases, 16 bases remained unmatched. The V gene's germline CDR1 is SEHNR and CDR2 FQNEAQ (reference sequence). The CDR3 has 19 residues. CDR3 region: CASSQRNVGTGVSTGELFF. The CDR3 DNA follows: TGTGCCAGCAGCCAACGGAACGTCGGGACAGGGGTTAGCACCGGGGAGCTGTTTTTT.

The rearrangement links TRBV19 to TRBJ1-2; TRBD1 might be the D (6 bases). Trimming left V 6 bases short and J 4 bases short, with 21 bases between. The CDR3 consists of 16 residues. CDR1 is LNHDA, CDR2 SQIVND, per germline (reference sequence). CDR3 loop: CASRSKQGHYSYGYTF. The CDR3 nucleotides read TGTGCCAGTAGATCTAAACAGGGTCACTACAGCTATGGCTACACCTTC. Full variable domain (remainder filled in from reference TRBV19 and TRBJ1-2): DGGITQSPKYLFRKEGQNVTLSCEQNLNHDAMYWYRQDPGQGLRLIYYSQIVNDFQKGDIAEGYSVSREKKESFPLTVTSAQKNPTAFYLCASRSKQGHYSYGYTFGSGTRLTVV.

The rearrangement links TRBV30 to TRBJ1-4; D not certain. Germline V gene sequence: CDR1 GTSNPN, CDR2 SVGIG (reference sequence). Between the trimmed V and J ends, which lost 4 bases and 3 bases, there was a span of 9 bases. CDR3 length: 13 amino acids. The CDR3 loop is CAWTDGANEKLFF. The CDR3 bases are TGTGCCTGGACCGATGGAGCTAATGAAAAACTGTTTTTT.